These 9 T cell receptor beta chains originate from one sample sequenced in a study of T cells in Graves' hyperthyroidism and ophthalmopathy. Researchers took RNA transcripts and amplified the TCR beta CDR3 regions from them. Using the HTBI primer set, a first-round RT-PCR was run on the TCR CDR3. TCRdb itself ran the multiplex PCR reads through MiXCR, one entry per CDR3 protein. The table records about 360,000 distinct CDR3 sequences, roughly 13% of them present only once. The sequenced material came from blood. These receptors came from a woman under 30 with Graves' hyperthyroidism.

In its sample, this clonotype was seen many times. This sequence joins TRBV28 and TRBJ2-1; the D is unclear. The CDR3 loop spans 13 amino acids. The germline V and J ends were trimmed by 5 bases and 9 bases, with 14 bases remaining between them. Per germline, CDR1 MDHEN and CDR2 SYDVKM. The CDR3 is CASSPPPGSEQFF. The CDR3 DNA reads as TGTGCCAGCAGTCCACCCCCCGGATCTGAGCAGTTCTTC.

Concerning this clonotype itself: A much larger clone is a single base away; this may be a read error. V usage is TRBV7-9 and J usage is TRBJ2-1, with unresolved D. The CDR3 length is 14 residues. CDR1 and CDR2 from the germline V gene are SEHNR and FQNEAQ (reference sequence). CDR3 sequence: CASSLGPSYNGQFF. The CDR3 coding sequence is TGTGCCAGCAGCTTGGGCCCCTCCTACAATGGGCAGTTCTTC.

Many counts were recorded for this clonotype. This chain links TRBV2 with TRBJ1-2, with D tentatively TRBD1 (5 bases). CDR1 SNHLY and CDR2 FYNNEI come from the germline V gene. The V end was cut by 4 bases, the J end by 5 bases, with 5 bases between. The CDR3 is 11 residues long. The CDR3 coding sequence is TGTGCCAGCAGTGGGGGGTATGGCTACACCTTC. Amino acids: CASSGGYGYTF.

This clonotype was observed at least ten times. This rearrangement joins TRBV18 to TRBJ2-7, with unresolved D. Trimming removed 2 bases at V and 6 bases at J, with 11 bases between. The CDR3 runs 13 residues. CDR1 and CDR2 from the germline V gene are KGHSH and LQKENI. Here the CDR3 reads CASSPGPHPEQYF. The CDR3 DNA sequence: TGTGCCAGCTCACCAGGGCCCCACCCCGAGCAGTACTTC.

Points on this clonotype: One end of the junction varies from germline; a read error may be responsible. This chain uses TRBV5-1 with TRBJ1-1; no clear D. Germline V gene lookup returns CDR1 SGHRS and CDR2 YFSETQ. This CDR3 has 15 amino acids. CDR3 sequence reads: CASSLGRNKDTEAFF. The CDR3 DNA is TGTGCCAGCAGCTTAGGACGCAACAAGGACACTGAAGCTTTCTTT.

There are many counts of this clonotype. This chain connects TRBV28 to TRBJ2-1, with TRBD2 matching 10 bases. V shed 5 bases and J 3 bases; nucleotides not matched to a gene: 4. This CDR3 has 15 amino acids. Germline V gives CDR1 MDHEN, CDR2 SYDVKM. The CDR3 DNA reads TGTGCCAGCAGTCGACTAGCGGGTCGCTACAATGAGCAGTTCTTC. It yields the protein CASSRLAGRYNEQFF.

This clonotype appeared many times. The chain couples TRBV5-1 to TRBJ1-6, with 11 bases fitting TRBD1. Germline V gene data show CDR1 as SGHRS and CDR2 as YFSETQ. V gave up 3 bases and J gave up 8 bases; unmatched junction bases: 7. The CDR3 extends over 16 amino acids. The CDR3 is CASSWTGGRGDSPLHF. In nucleotides, the CDR3 is TGCGCCAGCAGCTGGACAGGGGGCAGAGGGGATTCACCCCTCCACTTT.

This clonotype was counted many times. The chain employs TRBV2 and TRBJ1-2; D is uncertain. This CDR3 spans 13 amino acids. V shed 6 bases and J shed 3 bases, with 11 bases lying between them. The germline V gene encodes CDR1 SNHLY and CDR2 FYNNEI. DNA for the CDR3: TGTGCCAGCAGCGCCCGGAGGGACTATGGCTACACCTTC. The encoded protein is CASSARRDYGYTF. Based on the CDR3 plus reference TRBV2 and TRBJ1-2, the full variable domain is EPEVTQTPSHQVTQMGQEVILRCVPISNHLYFYWYRQILGQKVEFLVSFYNNEISEKSEIFDDQFSVERPDGSNFTLKIRSTKLEDSAMYFCASSARRDYGYTFGSGTRLTVV.

This clonotype showed up just a few times. Possible read error: a much larger clone is one base away. The genes are TRBV7-3 and TRBJ2-3; D unclear. Germline V lookup: CDR1 SGHTA, CDR2 FQGTGA. This CDR3 is built from 14 residues. The CDR3 sequence: CASSHRSSTDTRYF. CDR3 DNA sequence: TGTGCCAGCAGTCACCGGAGCAGCACAGATACGCGGTATTTT.